The clone carrying this T cell receptor (beta chain) was seen a handful of times. What it binds is not known. Described treatment: approximately nine-day PBMC culture with coronavirus spike peptide pools or control peptides (ViraFEST assay). Upon completion of 9 to 10 days of culture, CD4+ T cells were isolated via negative selection. These data belong to a study of vaccination and CD4 T cells after COVID-19. Study-wide background: Samples after vaccination came a median about 72 days past dose two, ranging 14 to 241. A CEFX pool, an HIV-1 Nef pool, or else no peptide went into the control cultures. General study findings and limits: Reactive clonotype counts went from median approximately 21 after infection to about 37 after vaccination, nonsignificantly.

Oncomine TCR Beta short-read sequencing was applied to DNA from cultured CD4+ T cells. MiXCR was run by TCRdb on the PCR reads, yielding one entry per CDR3 protein. The table includes 11,000 or so distinct CDR3 sequences, under 55% detected once. V shed 5 bases and J shed 1 base, with 26 bases lying between them. CDR3 length equals 18 residues. The germline V gene has CDR1 DFQATT and CDR2 SNEGSKA (reference sequence). Material for sequencing was CD4+ T cells from blood, cultured in vitro. The TCR sequence derives from a human donor who had recovered from COVID-19. The chain combines TRBV20-1 with TRBJ1-1, with a tentative D call TRBD1 (6 bases). CDR3: CSAGGVQGRGTPNTEAFF. The CDR3 DNA sequence: TGCAGTGCTGGGGGGGTACAGGGAAGAGGGACTCCGAACACTGAAGCTTTCTTT.